Given below is one TCR beta chain in context. Antigen specificity is unknown. TCRdb keeps only in-frame clones here, not all; method: immunoSEQ multiplex PCR. The table has 60,000 to 70,000 clones, approximately 79% seen once. The entry originates in a study of radiotherapy plus CTLA-4 blockade in lung cancer. General study findings and limits: An expansion of tumor-derived TCR clones occurred in blood after radiotherapy plus ipilimumab.

This TCR was sampled from a human donor with non-small cell lung cancer who had a complete response to radiotherapy plus ipilimumab. This specimen was peripheral blood, taken from a patient treated with radiotherapy plus ipilimumab.

The CDR3 DNA follows: TGTGCCAGCAGCTTATCGAGGCAAGAGACCCAGTACTTC. Translation gives CASSLSRQETQYF. V and J are TRBV7-8 and TRBJ2-5; no firm D call. The CDR3 extends over 13 amino acids. In germline, CDR1 is SGHVS, CDR2 FQNEAQ. Trimming left V 2 bases short and J 2 bases short, with 6 bases between.